Sequencing of this TCR beta chain was carried out in a study of CD8 T cells in Susac syndrome. Study-level findings and limits: Across the total CD8+ repertoires, roughly 16 Susac-specific public clones were found. The CD8+ TEMRA repertoires yielded about five such clones.

Turning to this clonotype: Antigen: not known.

With random hexamers, roughly 0.45 to 1 ug RNA was reverse transcribed. TCRdb ran MiXCR on the immunoSEQ multiplex PCR reads and lists one entry per CDR3 protein. Here the sample spans roughly 100,000 distinct CDR3 sequences, 96% being singletons. This CDR3 comprises 17 residues. Looked up from germline, CDR1 is MNHNS and CDR2 is SASEGT. Trimming pared 4 bases from V and 3 bases from J, leaving 19 bases between. What was sequenced was CD8+ T cells from PBMCs. This chain connects TRBV6-1 to TRBJ2-1, with TRBD2 as a possible D gene (7 bases). This TCR derives from a human donor with Susac syndrome. The CDR3 protein is CASSGYREGAVYNEQFF. The DNA of the CDR3 is TGTGCCAGCAGTGGATACAGGGAGGGCGCGGTCTACAATGAGCAGTTCTTC.